This T cell receptor beta chain stems from a study of T cells in Graves' hyperthyroidism and ophthalmopathy. The CDR3 extends over 15 amino acids. From germline, CDR1 is SGHNT and CDR2 YYREEE (reference sequence). V dropped 0 bases and J dropped 4; count of bases not matched to a gene: 4. With respect to this clonotype: Its antigen is undetermined.

TCR beta CDR3 regions were amplified from RNA. HTBI primers were employed in a first-round RT-PCR of the TCR CDR3. TCRdb processed the multiplex PCR reads anew with MiXCR; each CDR3 protein has one entry. Counted here are around 690,000 distinct CDR3 sequences, roughly a sixth occurring once; the ten biggest clones make up less than 20%. Notes on the study in general: Blood also held most thyroid clonotypes expanded beyond 0.001.

For Graves' hyperthyroidism to be stable, ophthalmopathy could not progress within 18 months. Sequencing input: blood. This TCR was sampled from a man aged 50-59 years with Graves' hyperthyroidism. The chain uses TRBV5-4 and TRBJ2-3; 8 bases are shared with TRBD2. CDR3 bases: TGTGCCAGCAGCTTGGTGGGACTAGGACCAGATACGCAGTATTTT. The encoded protein is CASSLVGLGPDTQYF.